This TCR beta chain was profiled in a study of identical twins. Study observations and caveats: Models came in too low on out-of-frame TCR alpha sharing in monozygotic twins. Findings came from cross-sectional statistics, without long-term follow-up of donors. Surplus twin overlap in beta out-of-frame sequences was less pronounced.

As for this clonotype: Its antigen remains unidentified.

Template switching supplied a universal primer site; unique molecular identifiers were carried on the cDNA. TCRdb used MiXCR to reprocess the 5' RACE reads, holding one entry per CDR3 protein. The sample carries roughly 490,000 distinct CDR3 sequences, 13% to 15% recorded once. V was pared by 4 bases and J by 5 bases, with 9 bases between. The CDR3 length is 13 residues. Germline V lookup: CDR1 SGHRS, CDR2 YFSETQ. This sample also appeared in a second study, on yellow fever vaccine responses in identical twins.

The V and J genes are TRBV5-1 and TRBJ2-2; D is undetermined. The sequenced sample was CD4+ T cells sorted from blood. This TCR derives from a woman younger than 35 in good health. The CDR3 DNA reads TGCGCCAGCAGCCCCCCTCCTACCGGGGAGCTGTTTTTT. Translated, it gives CASSPPPTGELFF.